This T cell receptor (beta chain) emerged from a study of T cell repertoires in aging, cancer and after chemotherapy. Overall study context: Approximately 10 million TCR reads were in the whole dataset.

The CDR3 totals 14 residues. The V end lost 6 bases, the J end lost 0 bases, and 9 bases lay between the germline ends. The V gene's germline CDR1 is MDHEN and CDR2 SYDVKM. In regard to this clonotype: As yet, its antigen is unknown.

Rearranged V-D-J TRB sequences were amplified with a mixed TRB-A/B primer pool. TCRdb reprocessed the multiplex PCR reads via MiXCR and lists one record per CDR3 protein. The repertoire holds several thousand distinct CDR3 sequences, with around 25% as singletons. Study-level results: Healthy donors lost TCR diversity with age mainly through richness, cancer patients through richness and evenness. Across the chemotherapy interval, each cancer cohort showed higher median generation probability, suggesting thymic rebound.

The template was genomic DNA from peripheral blood, not RNA. The receptor was derived from a human donor with a solid tumor. V usage is TRBV28 and J usage is TRBJ2-1; D ambiguous. The specimen was blood. CDR3 region: CASSVWSSYNEQFF. The CDR3 DNA sequence: TGTGCCAGCAGCGTCTGGAGCTCCTACAATGAGCAGTTCTTC.